The sequence of this T cell receptor (beta chain) was determined in a study of CD8 T cells in Susac syndrome. With V trimmed by 2 bases and J by 3 bases, 1 base remained unmatched. Germline values: CDR1 DFQATT, CDR2 SNEGSKA (reference sequence). The CDR3 loop spans 12 amino acids. An amount of RNA that ranged from roughly 0.5 to 1 ug was reverse transcribed with random hexamers. MiXCR, run by TCRdb on the immunoSEQ multiplex PCR reads, gives a single entry per CDR3 protein. The repertoire has 200,000 to 250,000 distinct CDR3 sequences, approximately 95% of them found once; the top ten carry 0.07% to 0.095%. It was negative isolation that provided the CD8+ and CD4+ T cells, whereas TEMRA cells were enriched by FACS.

This TCR derives from a human donor with multiple sclerosis. The chain is built from TRBV20-1 and TRBJ2-7; TRBD2 agrees at 7 bases. The specimen was CD4+ T cells from PBMCs. The CDR3 is CSARSGGYEQYV. The CDR3 DNA is TGCAGTGCTAGATCGGGGGGCTACGAGCAGTACGTC.